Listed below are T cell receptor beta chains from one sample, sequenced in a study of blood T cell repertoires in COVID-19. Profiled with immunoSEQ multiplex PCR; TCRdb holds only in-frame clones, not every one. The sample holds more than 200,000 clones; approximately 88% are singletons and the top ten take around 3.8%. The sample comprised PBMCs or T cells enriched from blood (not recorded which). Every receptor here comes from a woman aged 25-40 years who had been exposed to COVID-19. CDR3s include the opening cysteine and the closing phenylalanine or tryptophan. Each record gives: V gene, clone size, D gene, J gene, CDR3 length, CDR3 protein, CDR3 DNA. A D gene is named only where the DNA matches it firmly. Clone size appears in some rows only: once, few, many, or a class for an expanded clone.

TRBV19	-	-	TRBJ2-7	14	CASSIKRPSYEQYF	TGTGCCAGTAGTATCAAGCGGCCCTCCTACGAGCAGTACTTC
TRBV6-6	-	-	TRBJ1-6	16	CASSYREAGYNSPLHF	TGTGCCAGCAGTTACCGGGAGGCTGGCTATAATTCACCCCTCCACTTT
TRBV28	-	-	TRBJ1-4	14	CASRPSILAEKLFF	TGTGCCAGCAGGCCTTCAATCCTCGCGGAAAAACTGTTTTTT
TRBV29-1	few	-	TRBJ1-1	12	CSVGGPNTEAFF	TGCAGCGTTGGGGGCCCGAACACTGAAGCTTTCTTT
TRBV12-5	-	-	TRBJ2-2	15	CASGLGGASTGELFF	TGTGCTAGTGGTTTGGGGGGAGCGAGCACCGGGGAGCTGTTTTTT
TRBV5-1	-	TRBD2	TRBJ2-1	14	CASSLAAGGTQQFF	TGCGCCAGCAGCTTGGCAGCGGGAGGGACCCAGCAGTTCTTC
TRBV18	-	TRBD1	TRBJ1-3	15	CASSPRDSSGNTIYF	TGTGCCAGCTCACCACGGGACAGCTCTGGAAACACCATATATTTT
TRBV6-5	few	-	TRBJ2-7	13	CASSYGINYEQYF	TGTGCCAGCAGTTACGGCATCAACTACGAGCAGTACTTC
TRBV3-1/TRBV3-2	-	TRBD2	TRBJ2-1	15	CASSQDAGGNNEQFF	TGTGCCAGCAGCCAAGATGCGGGAGGAAACAATGAGCAGTTCTTC
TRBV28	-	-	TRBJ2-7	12	CASSRVWGVEYF	TGTGCCAGCAGTAGGGTTTGGGGGGTTGAGTACTTC
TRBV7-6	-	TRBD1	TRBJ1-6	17	CASSRDRGGSYNSPLHF	TGTGCCAGCAGCCGGGACAGGGGGGGTTCCTATAATTCACCCCTCCACTTT
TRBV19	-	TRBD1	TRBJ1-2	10	CATRGQTYTF	TGTGCCACCCGGGGACAGACCTACACCTTC
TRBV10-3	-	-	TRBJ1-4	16	CAIRADSFATNEKLFF	TGTGCCATCAGGGCAGACAGCTTTGCAACTAATGAAAAACTGTTTTTT
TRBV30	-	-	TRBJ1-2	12	CAWSAGASGYTF	TGTGCCTGGAGTGCAGGGGCTAGTGGCTACACCTTC
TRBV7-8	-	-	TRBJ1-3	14	CASSSGTSFGTIYF	TGTGCCAGCAGTTCCGGGACTTCCTTCGGCACCATATATTTT
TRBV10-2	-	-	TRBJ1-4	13	CASGGVLGEKLFF	TGCGCCAGCGGGGGGGTGTTGGGTGAAAAACTGTTTTTT
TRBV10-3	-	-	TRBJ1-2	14	CAISDGAGSYGYTF	TGTGCCATCAGTGACGGGGCGGGATCCTATGGCTACACCTTC
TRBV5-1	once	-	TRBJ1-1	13	CASSFGGNTEAFF	TGCGCCAGCAGCTTCGGGGGGAACACTGAAGCTTTCTTT
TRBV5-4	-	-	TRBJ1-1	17	CASSLNGRRGKDTEAFF	TGTGCCAGCAGCTTGAATGGTAGAAGGGGCAAGGACACTGAAGCTTTCTTT
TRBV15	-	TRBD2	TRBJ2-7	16	CATSRATSGTNLEQYF	TGTGCCACCAGCAGGGCGACTAGCGGGACCAACCTGGAGCAGTACTTC
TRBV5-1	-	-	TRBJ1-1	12	CASSKPGTEAFF	TGCGCCAGCAGTAAACCCGGCACTGAAGCTTTCTTT
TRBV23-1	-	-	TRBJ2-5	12	CASSRLGETQYF	TGCGCCAGCAGTCGTCTCGGGGAGACCCAGTACTTC
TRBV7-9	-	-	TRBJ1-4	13	CASSSDPFGGLFF	TGTGCCAGCAGCTCAGACCCCTTTGGGGGGCTGTTTTTT
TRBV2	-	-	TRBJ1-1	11	CASSYRIEAFF	TGTGCCAGCAGTTACAGAATTGAAGCTTTCTTT
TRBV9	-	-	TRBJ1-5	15	CASSAGEGVNQPQHF	TGTGCCAGCAGCGCCGGGGAGGGGGTCAATCAGCCCCAGCATTTT
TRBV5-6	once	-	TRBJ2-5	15	CASSRGLPSGETQYF	TGTGCCAGCAGCCGAGGGCTCCCCTCGGGGGAGACCCAGTACTTC
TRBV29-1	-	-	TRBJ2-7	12	CSVSQGSYEQYF	TGCAGCGTGTCGCAGGGATCCTACGAGCAGTACTTC
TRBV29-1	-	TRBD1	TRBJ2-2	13	CSVEGQTTGELFF	TGCAGCGTTGAGGGACAGACTACCGGGGAGCTGTTTTTT
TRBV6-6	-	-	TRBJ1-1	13	CASSLPGNTEAFF	TGTGCCAGCAGTTTACCGGGAAACACTGAAGCTTTCTTT
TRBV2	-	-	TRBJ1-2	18	CASYGRARDGGANYGYTF	TGTGCCAGCTACGGACGCGCCCGAGACGGGGGTGCTAACTATGGCTACACCTTC
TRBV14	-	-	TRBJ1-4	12	CASSPKGVKLFF	TGTGCCAGCAGCCCGAAGGGGGTAAAACTGTTTTTT